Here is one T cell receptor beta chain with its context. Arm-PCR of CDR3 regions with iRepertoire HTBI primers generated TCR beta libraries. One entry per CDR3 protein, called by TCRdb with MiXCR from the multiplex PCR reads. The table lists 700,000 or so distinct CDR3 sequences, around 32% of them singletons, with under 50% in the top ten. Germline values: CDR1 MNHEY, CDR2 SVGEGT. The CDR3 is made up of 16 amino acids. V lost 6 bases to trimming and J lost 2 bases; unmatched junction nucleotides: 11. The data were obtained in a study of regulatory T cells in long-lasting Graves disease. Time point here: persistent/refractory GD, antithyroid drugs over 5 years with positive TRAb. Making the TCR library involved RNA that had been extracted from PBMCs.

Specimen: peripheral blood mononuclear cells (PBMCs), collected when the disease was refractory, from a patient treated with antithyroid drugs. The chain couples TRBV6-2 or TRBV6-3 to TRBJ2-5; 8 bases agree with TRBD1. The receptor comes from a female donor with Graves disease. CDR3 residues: CASSQGAGTSQETQYF. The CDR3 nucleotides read TGTGCCAGCAGCCAGGGGGCCGGGACTTCGCAAGAGACCCAGTACTTC.